The 17 T cell receptor beta chains below come from one sample, sequenced in a study of shared clonotypes between healthy human individuals. The assay was immunoSEQ multiplex PCR, and TCRdb's table has in-frame clones only and misses some. The sample includes approximately 470,000 clones, over 75% seen only once; the top ten take about 12%. Sequenced: PBMCs. The receptors here all came from a woman between 40 and 55 years old in good health. Some clones in this sample may be carry-over from other donors' samples.

V gene TRBV30 combines with J gene TRBJ2-1; 9 nucleotides match TRBD1. The ends lost 2 bases at V and 7 bases at J; junction bases unmatched: 9. Germline lookup yields CDR1 GTSNPN and CDR2 SVGIG (reference sequence). This CDR3 spans 15 amino acids. This CDR3 is CAWSPGQGTANEQFF. CDR3 coding DNA: TGTGCCTGGAGTCCGGGACAGGGAACGGCTAATGAGCAGTTCTTC.

Notes on this clone: Only one base separates this from a far larger clonotype, so it likely reflects a read error. The chain links TRBV10-1 to TRBJ2-7; possibly TRBD1 for D (6 bases). CDR3 size: 14 residues. Germline lookup yields CDR1 WNHNN and CDR2 SYGVQD (reference sequence). Trimming took off 2 bases at V and 6 bases at J, with 14 bases between the two ends. The CDR3 bases are TGCGCCAGCAGTGAGAATCTTCAGGGGTGCGAGCAGTACTTC. Amino acid sequence: CASSENLQGCEQYF.

The genes are TRBV6-5 and TRBJ2-5; D is uncertain. Matching the DNA end better, TRBJ2-7 makes the J call doubtful. The CDR3 covers 15 residues. CDR1 and CDR2 (germline): MNHEY, SVGAGI. CDR3 DNA sequence: TGTGCCAGCAGTTACAATGGCGTCAGCTCCTACGAGCAGTACTTC. Protein: CASSYNGVSSYEQYF.

The rearrangement uses TRBV19 and TRBJ1-4, with TRBD1 identical over 7 bases. CDR3 length equals 14 residues. J lost 10 bases, V lost 5 bases, and 10 bases had no gene match. Looked up from germline, CDR1 is LNHDA and CDR2 is SQIVND (reference sequence). The CDR3: CASSVDRDSGKLFF. DNA of the CDR3: TGTGCCAGTAGTGTTGACAGGGATTCCGGAAAACTGTTTTTT. Supplemented by reference TRBV19 and TRBJ1-4, the full variable domain reads DGGITQSPKYLFRKEGQNVTLSCEQNLNHDAMYWYRQDPGQGLRLIYYSQIVNDFQKGDIAEGYSVSREKKESFPLTVTSAQKNPTAFYLCASSVDRDSGKLFFGSGTQLSVL.

The rearrangement uses TRBV7-3 and TRBJ1-1; D ambiguous. Per the germline V gene, CDR1 is SGHTA and CDR2 is FQGTGA. Trimming took 1 base from V and 5 from J, leaving 5 bases between them. This CDR3 region has 12 residues. The CDR3 here is CASSLMDTEAFF. CDR3 DNA: TGTGCCAGCAGCTTAATGGATACTGAAGCTTTCTTT.

Notes on this clone: This is likely an artifact of a read error, given a far larger clone one base away. Other DNA sequences from this sample encode an identical CDR3 as well. The genes are TRBV10-1 and TRBJ2-3, with a possible D match to TRBD2 (6 bases). CDR1 and CDR2 (germline): WNHNN, SYGVQD (reference sequence). This CDR3 has 14 amino acids. The CDR3 nucleotides read TGTGCCAGCAGCGGGCCTTTTAGCACAGATACGCAGTATTTT. It specifies CASSGPFSTDTQYF.

Concerning this clone itself: Given a far larger clone just one base away, this is likely a sequencing read error. The V gene is TRBV28, the J gene TRBJ2-6; the match to TRBD1 covers 8 bases. Germline values: CDR1 MDHEN, CDR2 SYDVKM. V dropped 11 bases and J dropped 2; count of bases not matched to a gene: 11. The CDR3 length is 16 residues. The CDR3 nucleotides are TGTGCCGTCCGGGACAGGAGCACCCCTGGGGCCAACGTCCTGACTTTC. It codes for CAVRDRSTPGANVLTF.

This clone was observed once. CDR3 loop: CASSLVGSGSGNIQYF. The CDR3 DNA reads as TGTGCCAGCAGCTTAGTCGGTAGCGGGAGTGGAAACATTCAGTACTTC. The chain employs TRBV7-2 and TRBJ2-4; 9 bases agree with TRBD2. The junction had 7 bases not matched to a gene; V was cut back by 1 base and J by 6 bases. CDR1 is SGHTA and CDR2 is FQGNSA in the germline V gene. The CDR3 consists of 16 residues.

The chain has TRBV7-3 and TRBJ2-2, with D perhaps TRBD1 (5 bases). The V gene's germline CDR1 is SGHTA and CDR2 FQGTGA. The CDR3 contains 16 residues. V was pared by 5 bases and J by 5 bases, with 18 bases between. The CDR3 reads CASSPRTSTRTGELFF. CDR3 DNA: TGTGCCAGCAGCCCGCGGACATCAACGAGGACCGGGGAGCTGTTTTTT.

J is TRBJ2-5 and V is TRBV5-1; TRBD1 matches at 7 bases. Per germline, CDR1 SGHRS and CDR2 YFSETQ. V was clipped by 0 bases and J by 1 base; unmatched bases: 6. This CDR3 is 16 amino acids long. CDR3 in DNA: TGCGCCAGCAGCTTGGTCGGGACAGTGAGCCAAGAGACCCAGTACTTC. Translated, it gives CASSLVGTVSQETQYF. Complete variable domain (other parts from reference TRBV5-1 and TRBJ2-5): KAGVTQTPRYLIKTRGQQVTLSCSPISGHRSVSWYQQTPGQGLQFLFEYFSETQRNKGNFPGRFSGRQFSNSRSEMNVSTLELGDSALYLCASSLVGTVSQETQYFGPGTRLLVL.

Worth noting for this clone: One base separates it from a far larger clone, so it is likely a read error. Other DNA sequences in this specimen translate into the identical CDR3. The chain uses TRBV7-2 and TRBJ1-1; no firm D call. The length of the CDR3 is 13 residues. Germline CDR1 is SGHTA and CDR2 is FQGNSA. CDR3 DNA sequence: TGCGCCAGCAGCTCACAGATGAACACTGAAGCTTTCTTT. This sequence encodes CASSSQMNTEAFF.

This clone was detected a few times. V and J are TRBV6-6 and TRBJ1-4; 7 positions agree with TRBD1. This CDR3 contains 15 residues. V lost 5 bases to trimming and J lost 7 bases; unmatched junction nucleotides: 10. Germline V gene data show CDR1 as MNHNY and CDR2 as SVGAGI (reference sequence). The CDR3: CASSSDRVFGEKLFF. Here the CDR3 DNA reads TGTGCCAGCAGTAGTGACAGGGTTTTCGGTGAAAAACTGTTTTTT.

J is TRBJ2-7 and V is TRBV7-9; TRBD2 is a possible D gene (5 bases). V lost 2 bases to trimming and J lost 2 bases, with 10 bases between them. The CDR3 has 14 residues. The germline V gene has CDR1 SEHNR and CDR2 FQNEAQ (reference sequence). This CDR3 is CASSLTRITYEQYF. The CDR3 nucleotides are TGTGCCAGCAGCTTAACTAGGATTACCTACGAGCAGTACTTC.

This clone has a count of ten or more. Other DNA sequences in this specimen translate into the identical CDR3. V is TRBV11-2 and J is TRBJ2-3; perhaps D is TRBD1 or TRBD2 (5 bases each). The V end lost 5 bases, the J end lost 3 bases, and 15 bases lay between the germline ends. CDR1 and CDR2 (germline): SGHAT, FQNNGV. This CDR3 spans 15 amino acids. The CDR3 is CASSQGSGRTDTQYF. The CDR3 nucleotides are TGTGCCAGCAGCCAAGGGTCAGGGAGAACAGATACGCAGTATTTT.

To note about this clone: One junction end does not reproduce the germline sequence, and a read error may be involved. V gene TRBV2 combines with J gene TRBJ2-2, with D perhaps TRBD1 or TRBD2 (5 bases each). From germline, CDR1 is SNHLY and CDR2 FYNNEI. The CDR3 spans 13 residues. The CDR3 loop is CASSVSLIGGLFF. DNA for the CDR3: TGTGCCAGCAGTGTTTCGTTAATTGGGGGGCTGTTTTTT.

The J gene is TRBJ2-5, the V gene TRBV2, with 8 bases matching TRBD2. Trimming cost V 6 bases and J 4 bases; bases outside gene matches: 1. The CDR3 loop spans 12 amino acids. CDR1 is SNHLY and CDR2 is FYNNEI in the germline V gene. As DNA, the CDR3 is TGTGCCAGCAGGCGGGAGGTAGAGACCCAGTACTTC. Amino acid sequence: CASRREVETQYF.

V usage is TRBV28 and J usage is TRBJ1-4; D possibly corresponds to TRBD1 (6 bases). The V gene lost 3 bases and the J gene lost 8 bases, with 19 bases spanning the gap. In germline, CDR1 is MDHEN, CDR2 SYDVKM. CDR3 length: 16 amino acids. Here the CDR3 reads CASSFPPGHRKEKLFF. The DNA of the CDR3 is TGTGCCAGCAGTTTTCCCCCGGGACATAGAAAGGAAAAACTGTTTTTT.